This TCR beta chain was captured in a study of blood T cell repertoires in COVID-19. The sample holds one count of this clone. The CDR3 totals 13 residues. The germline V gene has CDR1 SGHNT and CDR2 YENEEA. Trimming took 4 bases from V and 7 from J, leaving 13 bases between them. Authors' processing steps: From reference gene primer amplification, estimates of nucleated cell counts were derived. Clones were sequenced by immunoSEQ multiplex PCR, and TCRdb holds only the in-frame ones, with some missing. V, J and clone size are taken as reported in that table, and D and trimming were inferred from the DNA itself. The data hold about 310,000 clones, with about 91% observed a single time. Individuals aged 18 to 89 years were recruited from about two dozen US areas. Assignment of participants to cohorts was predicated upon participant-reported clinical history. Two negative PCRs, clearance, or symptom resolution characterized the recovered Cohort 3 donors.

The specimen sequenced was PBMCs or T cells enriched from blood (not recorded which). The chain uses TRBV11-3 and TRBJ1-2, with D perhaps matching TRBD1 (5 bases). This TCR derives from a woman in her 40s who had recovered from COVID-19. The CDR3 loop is CASSSPGLGGYTF. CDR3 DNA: TGTGCCAGCAGCTCCCCGGGACTAGGTGGCTACACCTTC.